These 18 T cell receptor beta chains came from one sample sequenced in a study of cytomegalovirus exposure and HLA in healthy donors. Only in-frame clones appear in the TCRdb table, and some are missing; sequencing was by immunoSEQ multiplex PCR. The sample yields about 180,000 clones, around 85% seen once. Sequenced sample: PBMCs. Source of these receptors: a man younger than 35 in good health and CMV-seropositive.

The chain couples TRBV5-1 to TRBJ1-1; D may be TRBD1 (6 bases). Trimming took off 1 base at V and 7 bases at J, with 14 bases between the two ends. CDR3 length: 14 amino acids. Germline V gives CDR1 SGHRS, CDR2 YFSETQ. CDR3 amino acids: CASSLWGQSDEAFF. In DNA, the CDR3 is TGCGCCAGCAGCTTGTGGGGGCAGTCGGATGAAGCTTTCTTT.

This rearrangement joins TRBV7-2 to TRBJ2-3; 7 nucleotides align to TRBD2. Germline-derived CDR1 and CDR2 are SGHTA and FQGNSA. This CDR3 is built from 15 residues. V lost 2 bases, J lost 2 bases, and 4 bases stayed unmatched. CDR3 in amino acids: CASSLRGGLTDTQYF. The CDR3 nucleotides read TGTGCCAGCAGCTTACGCGGGGGACTCACAGATACGCAGTATTTT.

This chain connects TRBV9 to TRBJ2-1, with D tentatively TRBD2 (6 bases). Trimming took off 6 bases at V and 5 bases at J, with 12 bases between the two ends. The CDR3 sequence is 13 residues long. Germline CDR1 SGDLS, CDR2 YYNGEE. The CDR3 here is CASNRLGNNEQFF. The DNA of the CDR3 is TGTGCCAGCAACCGACTAGGAAACAATGAGCAGTTCTTC.

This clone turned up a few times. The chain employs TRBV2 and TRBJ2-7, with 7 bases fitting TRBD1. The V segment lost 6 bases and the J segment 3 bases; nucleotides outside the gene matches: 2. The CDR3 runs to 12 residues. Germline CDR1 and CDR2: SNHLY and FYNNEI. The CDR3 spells CASRGDSYEQYF. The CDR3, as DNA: TGTGCCAGCAGGGGGGACAGCTACGAGCAGTACTTC.

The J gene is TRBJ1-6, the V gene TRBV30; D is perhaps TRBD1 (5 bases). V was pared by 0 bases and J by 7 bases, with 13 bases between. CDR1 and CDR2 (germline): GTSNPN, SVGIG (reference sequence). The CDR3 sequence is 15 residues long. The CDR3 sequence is CAWSVPGGGNSPLHF. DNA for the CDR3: TGTGCCTGGAGTGTCCCGGGGGGGGGAAATTCACCCCTCCACTTT.

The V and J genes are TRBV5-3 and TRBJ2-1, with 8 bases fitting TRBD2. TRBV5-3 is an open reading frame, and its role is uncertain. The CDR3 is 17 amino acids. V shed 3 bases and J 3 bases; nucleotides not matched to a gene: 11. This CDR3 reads CARSWGQRECLYNEQFF. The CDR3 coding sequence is TGTGCCAGAAGCTGGGGCCAGCGGGAGTGCCTCTACAATGAGCAGTTCTTC.

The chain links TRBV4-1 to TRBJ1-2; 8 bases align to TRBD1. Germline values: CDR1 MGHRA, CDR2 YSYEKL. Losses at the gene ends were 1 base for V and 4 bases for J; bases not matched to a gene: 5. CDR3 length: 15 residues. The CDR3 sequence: CASSQGPGGSYGYTF. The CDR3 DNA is TGCGCCAGCAGCCAAGGGCCAGGGGGCAGCTATGGCTACACCTTC.

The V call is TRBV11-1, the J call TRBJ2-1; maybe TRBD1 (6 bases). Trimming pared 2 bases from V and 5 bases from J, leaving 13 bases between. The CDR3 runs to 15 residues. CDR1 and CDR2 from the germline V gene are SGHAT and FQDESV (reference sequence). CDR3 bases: TGTGCCAGCAGCTTAATCCCAGGGGTGCACAATGAGCAGTTCTTC. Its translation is CASSLIPGVHNEQFF. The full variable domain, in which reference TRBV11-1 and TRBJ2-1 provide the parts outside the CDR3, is EAEVAQSPRYKITEKSQAVAFWCDPISGHATLYWYRQILGQGPELLVQFQDESVVDDSQLPKDRFSAERLKGVDSTLKIQPAELGDSAMYLCASSLIPGVHNEQFFGPGTRLTVL.

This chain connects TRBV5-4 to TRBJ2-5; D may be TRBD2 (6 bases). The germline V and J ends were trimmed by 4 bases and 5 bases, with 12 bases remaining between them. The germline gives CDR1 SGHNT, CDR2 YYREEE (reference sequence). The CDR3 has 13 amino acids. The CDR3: CASSPGTGETQYF. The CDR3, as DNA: TGTGCCAGCAGCCCCGGGACTGGGGAGACCCAGTACTTC. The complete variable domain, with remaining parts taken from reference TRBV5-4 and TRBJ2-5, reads ETGVTQSPTHLIKTRGQQVTLRCSSQSGHNTVSWYQQALGQGPQFIFQYYREEENGRGNFPPRFSGLQFPNYSSELNVNALELDDSALYLCASSPGTGETQYFGPGTRLLVL.

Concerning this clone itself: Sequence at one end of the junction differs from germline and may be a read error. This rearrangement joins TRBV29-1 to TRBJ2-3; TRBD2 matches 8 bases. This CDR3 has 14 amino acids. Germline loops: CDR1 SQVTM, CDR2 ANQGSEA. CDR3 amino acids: CSIERSGGADTQYF. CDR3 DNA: TGCAGCATTGAACGGAGCGGGGGCGCAGATACGCAGTATTTT.

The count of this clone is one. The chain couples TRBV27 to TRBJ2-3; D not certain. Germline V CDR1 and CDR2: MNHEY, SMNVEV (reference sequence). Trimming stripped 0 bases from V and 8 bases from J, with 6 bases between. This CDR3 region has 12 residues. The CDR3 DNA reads TGTGCCAGCAGTTTATCCGCCGGTACGCAGTATTTT. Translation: CASSLSAGTQYF.

This chain's CDR3 is CASVGQSSEQYF. CDR3 sequence (DNA): TGTGCCAGCGTCGGACAGTCGTCAGAGCAGTACTTC. The chain is built from TRBV2 and TRBJ2-7, with D possibly matching TRBD1 (6 bases). V was trimmed by 8 bases and J by 7 bases, leaving 15 bases between them. The CDR3 runs to 12 residues. Germline CDR1 is SNHLY and CDR2 is FYNNEI.

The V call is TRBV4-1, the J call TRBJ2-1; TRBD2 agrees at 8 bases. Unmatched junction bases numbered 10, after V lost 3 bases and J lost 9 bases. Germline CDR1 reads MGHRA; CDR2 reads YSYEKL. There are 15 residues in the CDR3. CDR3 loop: CASSQTTSVWGEQFF. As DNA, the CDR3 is TGCGCCAGCAGCCAGACGACTAGCGTCTGGGGTGAGCAGTTCTTC.

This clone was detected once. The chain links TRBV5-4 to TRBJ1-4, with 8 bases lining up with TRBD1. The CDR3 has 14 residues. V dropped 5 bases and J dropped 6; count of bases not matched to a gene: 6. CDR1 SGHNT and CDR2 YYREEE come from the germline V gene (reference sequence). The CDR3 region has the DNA TGTGCCAGCAGAAAGGAACAGGGGGATGAAAAACTGTTTTTT. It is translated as CASRKEQGDEKLFF. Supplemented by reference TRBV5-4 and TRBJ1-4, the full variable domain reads ETGVTQSPTHLIKTRGQQVTLRCSSQSGHNTVSWYQQALGQGPQFIFQYYREEENGRGNFPPRFSGLQFPNYSSELNVNALELDDSALYLCASRKEQGDEKLFFGSGTQLSVL.

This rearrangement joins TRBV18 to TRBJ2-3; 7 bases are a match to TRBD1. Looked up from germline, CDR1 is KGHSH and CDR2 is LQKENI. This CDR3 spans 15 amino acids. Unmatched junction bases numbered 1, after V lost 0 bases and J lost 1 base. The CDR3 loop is CASSPPGQGTDTQYF. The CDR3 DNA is TGTGCCAGCTCACCACCAGGACAGGGCACAGATACGCAGTATTTT. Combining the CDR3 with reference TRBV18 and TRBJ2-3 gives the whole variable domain NAGVMQNPRHLVRRRGQEARLRCSPMKGHSHVYWYRQLPEEGLKFMVYLQKENIIDESGMPKERFSAEFPKEGPSILRIQQVVRGDSAAYFCASSPPGQGTDTQYFGPGTRLTVL.

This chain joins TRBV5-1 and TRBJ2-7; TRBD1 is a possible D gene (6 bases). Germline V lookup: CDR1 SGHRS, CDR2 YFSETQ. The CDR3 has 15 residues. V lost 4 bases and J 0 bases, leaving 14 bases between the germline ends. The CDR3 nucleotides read TGCGCCAGCAGCGTAACAGGGCTCAGCTCCTACGAGCAGTACTTC. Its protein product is CASSVTGLSSYEQYF.

CDR3 in DNA: TGTGCCAGCAGCTTAACTAGGTCCTACGAGCAGTACTTC. This encodes CASSLTRSYEQYF. V is TRBV13 and J is TRBJ2-7; possibly TRBD2 for D (5 bases). The V end lost 2 bases, the J end lost 1 base, and 6 bases lay between the germline ends. This CDR3 is 13 amino acids long. Germline CDR1 reads PRHDT; CDR2 reads FYEKMQ (reference sequence).

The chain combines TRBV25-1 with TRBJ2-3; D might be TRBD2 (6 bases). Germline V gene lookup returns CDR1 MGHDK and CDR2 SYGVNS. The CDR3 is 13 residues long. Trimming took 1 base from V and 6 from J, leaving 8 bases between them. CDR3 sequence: CASSELSGDTQYF. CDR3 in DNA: TGTGCCAGCAGTGAATTGAGCGGGGATACGCAGTATTTT. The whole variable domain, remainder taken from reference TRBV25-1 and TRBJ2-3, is EADIYQTPRYLVIGTGKKITLECSQTMGHDKMYWYQQDPGMELHLIHYSYGVNSTEKGDLSSESTVSRIRTEHFPLTLESARPSHTSQYLCASSELSGDTQYFGPGTRLTVL.